The entry below gives a single T cell receptor (beta chain) sequence along with its context. Only in-frame clones appear in the TCRdb table, and some are missing; sequencing was by immunoSEQ multiplex PCR. The sample consists of 140,000 to 150,000 clones, roughly 82% of them appearing once. This record belongs to a study of blood T cell repertoires in COVID-19. Germline assignment: CDR1 SNHLY and CDR2 FYNNEI. CDR3 length: 15 residues. The trim removed 5 bases at V and 5 bases at J, leaving 10 bases unmatched. The TCR sequence derives from a human donor in a cohort sampled during active COVID-19. Sequenced material: peripheral blood. The chain links TRBV2 to TRBJ2-7; TRBD1 matches at 9 bases. This CDR3 reads CASSPPGQGTHEQYF. The CDR3 DNA follows: TGTGCCAGCAGTCCTCCGGGACAGGGCACCCACGAGCAGTACTTC.